Presented here are 27 T cell receptor beta chains from one specimen sequenced in a study of blood T cell repertoires in COVID-19. Clones were sequenced by immunoSEQ multiplex PCR, and TCRdb holds only the in-frame ones, with some missing. This table holds about 190,000 clones, less than 80% found once. Sequenced material: peripheral blood. The receptors shown here come from a woman aged 45-59 years with acute or convalescent COVID-19.

This chain connects TRBV18 to TRBJ2-1; 12 nucleotides match TRBD2. Per germline, CDR1 KGHSH and CDR2 LQKENI. The CDR3 length is 15 residues. V trimming: 6 bases; J trimming: 5 bases; junction bases outside the gene matches: 5. The CDR3 loop reads CASSPSGRAHNEQFF. The CDR3 DNA is TGTGCCAGCTCCCCTAGCGGGAGGGCCCACAATGAGCAGTTCTTC.

The chain has TRBV4-1 and TRBJ2-7; possibly TRBD2 for D (7 bases). The V end was cut by 3 bases, the J end by 5 bases, with 17 bases between. Germline-derived CDR1 and CDR2 are MGHRA and YSYEKL. The CDR3 runs 15 residues. CDR3 nucleotide sequence: TGCGCCAGCAGCCACACAGGGAGGGAGTTCGACGAGCAGTACTTC. Translating gives CASSHTGREFDEQYF.

A few counts support this clone. V and J are TRBV18 and TRBJ1-3; tentative D call: TRBD1 (6 bases). The CDR3 covers 15 residues. V lost 6 bases and J lost 3, with 15 bases in between. The germline CDR1 and CDR2 sequences are KGHSH and LQKENI. CDR3: CASSPSGGLGNTIYF. CDR3 DNA: TGTGCCAGCTCTCCGTCCGGGGGGCTTGGAAACACCATATATTTT.

This clone was found a few times. This chain joins TRBV7-2 and TRBJ1-3, with D possibly matching TRBD1 (6 bases). The CDR3 is 17 residues long. CDR1 and CDR2 (germline): SGHTA, FQGNSA. V was clipped by 6 bases and J by 0 bases, with 18 bases between them. CDR3 sequence reads: CASRPQGTRSSGNTIYF. CDR3 DNA: TGTGCCAGCAGACCACAGGGAACCCGGAGCTCTGGAAACACCATATATTTT.

V is TRBV6-4 and J is TRBJ2-1; 9 nucleotides align to TRBD1. V lost 5 bases to trimming and J lost 7 bases; unmatched junction nucleotides: 6. From germline, CDR1 is MRHNA and CDR2 SNTAGT. This CDR3 has 14 residues. The CDR3 DNA follows: TGTGCCAGCAGTTTAGGGGGACAGGGAAATGAGCAGTTCTTC. Its translation: CASSLGGQGNEQFF.

The chain joins TRBV15 to TRBJ2-3; 8 positions match TRBD2. The junction had 6 bases not matched to a gene; V was cut back by 8 bases and J by 2 bases. The length of the CDR3 is 14 residues. Looked up from germline, CDR1 is LNHNV and CDR2 is YYDKDF (reference sequence). The CDR3, as DNA: TGTGCCACCGGGCGGGGGGATTACACAGATACGCAGTATTTT. Its translation: CATGRGDYTDTQYF.

V usage is TRBV18 and J usage is TRBJ1-2; D may be TRBD1 (6 bases). Germline lookup yields CDR1 KGHSH and CDR2 LQKENI. CDR3 length: 13 amino acids. Trimming shortened V by 0 bases and J by 4 bases, and 6 bases separated the two germline ends. The CDR3: CASSPPDSYGYTF. The CDR3 coding sequence is TGTGCCAGCTCACCACCGGACAGCTATGGCTACACCTTC.

V gene TRBV3-1 (or the pseudogene TRBV3-2) combines with J gene TRBJ2-3; maybe TRBD2 (5 bases). The V end was cut by 5 bases, the J end by 1 base, with 13 bases between. CDR3 size: 15 residues. The germline CDR1 and CDR2 sequences are LGHDT and YNNKEL (reference sequence). CDR3 residues: CASSSGVVGTDTQYF. The CDR3 nucleotides are TGTGCCAGCAGCAGCGGCGTGGTGGGCACAGATACGCAGTATTTT.

The chain combines TRBV5-6 with TRBJ1-6; a weak D match, TRBD1 (5 bases). Germline values: CDR1 SGHDT, CDR2 YYEEEE. The length of the CDR3 is 16 residues. V gave up 4 bases and J gave up 14 bases, with 25 bases separating them. CDR3 sequence reads: CASSPWISRGAGTLHF. CDR3 DNA: TGTGCCAGCAGCCCCTGGATTAGTAGGGGCGCGGGGACCCTCCACTTT. The variable domain in full, completed from reference TRBV5-6 and TRBJ1-6, reads DAGVTQSPTHLIKTRGQQVTLRCSPKSGHDTVSWYQQALGQGPQFIFQYYEEEERQRGNFPDRFSGHQFPNYSSELNVNALLLGDSALYLCASSPWISRGAGTLHFGNGTRLTVT.

The chain joins TRBV2 to TRBJ2-3; no definite D call. This CDR3 is built from 16 residues. The germline CDR1 and CDR2 sequences are SNHLY and FYNNEI. Trimming took off 5 bases at V and 1 base at J, with 16 bases between the two ends. CDR3 sequence reads: CASSPSAGRGTDTQYF. The CDR3 DNA reads as TGTGCCAGCAGTCCTAGTGCCGGCCGCGGCACAGATACGCAGTATTTT.

The chain has TRBV6-5 and TRBJ1-1; 8 bases are a match to TRBD1. The length of the CDR3 is 15 residues. Germline V CDR1 and CDR2: MNHEY, SVGAGI. The trim removed 6 bases at V and 11 bases at J, leaving 17 bases unmatched. The CDR3 protein is CASRSSLDRAREAFF. The CDR3 region has the DNA TGTGCCAGCAGATCTTCCCTGGACAGGGCTAGGGAGGCTTTCTTT.

This clone has just a few counts. CDR3 residues: CASSPDRANTGELFF. The CDR3 DNA reads as TGTGCCAGCAGCCCGGACAGGGCAAACACCGGGGAGCTGTTTTTT. The genes are TRBV7-7 and TRBJ2-2, with 8 bases identical to TRBD1. V gave up 5 bases and J gave up 2 bases; unmatched junction bases: 4. Germline assignment: CDR1 SSHAT and CDR2 FNYEAQ (reference sequence). The CDR3 consists of 15 residues. The full variable domain, completed using reference TRBV7-7 and TRBJ2-2, is GAGVSQSPRYKVTKRGQDVTLRCDPISSHATLYWYQQALGQGPEFLTYFNYEAQPDKSGLPSDRFSAERPEGSISTLTIQRTEQRDSAMYRCASSPDRANTGELFFGEGSRLTVL.

The table lists this clone with a few counts. This specimen includes other DNA sequences encoding the same CDR3. Here the CDR3 reads CASSLTGVEQYF. CDR3 nucleotide sequence: TGTGCCAGCAGCCTGACAGGGGTCGAGCAGTACTTC. The chain uses TRBV7-9 and TRBJ2-7; 8 bases are shared with TRBD1. With V trimmed by 5 bases and J by 6 bases, 3 bases remained unmatched. The germline V gene encodes CDR1 SEHNR and CDR2 FQNEAQ (reference sequence). The CDR3 is made up of 12 amino acids.

V is TRBV4-3 and J is TRBJ1-1; a possible D gene is TRBD1 (5 bases). Trimming took 4 bases from V and 3 from J, leaving 9 bases between them. This CDR3 has 13 residues. Germline CDR1 and CDR2: LGHNA and YSLEER. CDR3 DNA: TGCGCCAGCAGCCTCGGAGGGGACACTGAAGCTTTCTTT. This gives the protein CASSLGGDTEAFF.

This chain connects TRBV5-1 to TRBJ1-3; possibly TRBD1 for D (6 bases). With 3 bases removed from V and 4 bases from J, the gap between germline ends came to 8 bases. The CDR3 has 13 amino acids. Germline loops: CDR1 SGHRS, CDR2 YFSETQ. DNA of the CDR3: TGCGCCAGCAGCTCCGGACAGGGAAACACCATATATTTT. This sequence encodes CASSSGQGNTIYF. The full variable domain, completed using reference TRBV5-1 and TRBJ1-3, is KAGVTQTPRYLIKTRGQQVTLSCSPISGHRSVSWYQQTPGQGLQFLFEYFSETQRNKGNFPGRFSGRQFSNSRSEMNVSTLELGDSALYLCASSSGQGNTIYFGEGSWLTVV.

The chain joins TRBV29-1 to TRBJ2-1, with D perhaps matching TRBD1 (5 bases). CDR3 length: 11 residues. V was shortened by 7 bases and J by 6 bases, with 10 bases between the two germline ends. Germline V lookup: CDR1 SQVTM, CDR2 ANQGSEA. The DNA for the CDR3 is TGCAGCGCCCGACAGACCAATGAGCAGTTCTTC. It codes for CSARQTNEQFF.

The chain couples TRBV10-2 to TRBJ1-2; D may be TRBD1 (6 bases). The length of the CDR3 is 14 residues. The V end was cut by 3 bases, the J end by 0 bases, with 8 bases between. The germline V gene encodes CDR1 WSHSY and CDR2 SAAADI. CDR3: CASSEDRSNYGYTF. CDR3 bases: TGCGCCAGCAGTGAAGACAGGTCTAACTATGGCTACACCTTC.

V and J are TRBV5-1 and TRBJ1-2; D gene ambiguous. CDR3 length equals 12 residues. V was pared by 4 bases and J by 7 bases, with 11 bases between. From germline, CDR1 is SGHRS and CDR2 YFSETQ. In nucleotides, the CDR3 is TGCGCCAGCAGCCCCGCCTATAGTGGCTACACCTTC. This gives the protein CASSPAYSGYTF.

The J gene is TRBJ1-5, the V gene TRBV7-9, with D possibly matching TRBD1 (6 bases). The CDR3 is 16 amino acids. V was pared by 2 bases and J by 0 bases, with 11 bases between. Germline V CDR1 and CDR2: SEHNR, FQNEAQ (reference sequence). CDR3 in DNA: TGTGCCAGCAGCTTAACGGCAGGGGATAGCAATCAGCCCCAGCATTTT. This sequence encodes CASSLTAGDSNQPQHF.

The V and J genes are TRBV30 and TRBJ2-1, with 7 bases identical to TRBD2. The V segment lost 1 base and the J segment 12 bases; nucleotides outside the gene matches: 9. Looked up from germline, CDR1 is GTSNPN and CDR2 is SVGIG (reference sequence). This CDR3 is 13 amino acids long. The CDR3 DNA follows: TGTGCCTGGAGTGCCACCCAATCGGGGGGGCAGTTCTTC. Its protein product is CAWSATQSGGQFF.

This clone was counted a single time. The V and J genes are TRBV11-2 and TRBJ2-7, with 9 bases matching TRBD2. Germline-derived CDR1 and CDR2 are SGHAT and FQNNGV. The CDR3 has 15 residues. The V and J ends lost 5 bases and 0 bases, in that order; junction bases with no gene match: 5. The CDR3 here is CASSPRLADSYEQYF. The CDR3 DNA follows: TGTGCCAGCAGCCCCCGACTAGCGGACTCCTACGAGCAGTACTTC. Supplemented by reference TRBV11-2 and TRBJ2-7, the full variable domain reads EAGVAQSPRYKIIEKRQSVAFWCNPISGHATLYWYQQILGQGPKLLIQFQNNGVVDDSQLPKDRFSAERLKGVDSTLKIQPAKLEDSAVYLCASSPRLADSYEQYFGPGTRLTVT.

The CDR3 DNA is TGTGCCATCAGTAAACAGGGGGACGGGTCCTACGAGCAGTACTTC. As protein: CAISKQGDGSYEQYF. The chain uses TRBV10-3 and TRBJ2-7; 8 nucleotides line up with TRBD1. V lost 5 bases, J lost 1 base, and 7 bases stayed unmatched. CDR3 length: 15 amino acids. Germline-derived CDR1 and CDR2 are ENHRY and SYGVKD.

CDR3 DNA sequence: TGTGCCAGCTCATCGACAGATTCTAATCAGCCCCAGCATTTT. Protein: CASSSTDSNQPQHF. The rearrangement links TRBV18 to TRBJ1-5; a weak D match, TRBD1 (5 bases). Trimming removed 5 bases at V and 4 bases at J, with 12 bases between. The CDR3 loop spans 14 amino acids. Germline V gives CDR1 KGHSH, CDR2 LQKENI.

This clone has a handful of counts. V and J are TRBV11-2 and TRBJ2-7; perhaps D is TRBD1 or TRBD2 (5 bases each). Germline assignment: CDR1 SGHAT and CDR2 FQNNGV. The CDR3 contains 15 residues. V lost 8 bases and J lost 0, with 17 bases in between. As DNA, the CDR3 is TGTGCCAGCCGATTAGGGGTAGGGAGCTCCTACGAGCAGTACTTC. Its protein is CASRLGVGSSYEQYF.

The chain has TRBV5-4 and TRBJ2-1, with 10 bases identical to TRBD1. Per the germline V gene, CDR1 is SGHNT and CDR2 is YYREEE (reference sequence). V shed 4 bases and J 6 bases; nucleotides not matched to a gene: 7. The CDR3 is 15 residues long. As DNA, the CDR3 is TGTGCCAGCAGCCGGGACAGGGGAGGGTTCAATGAGCAGTTCTTC. As protein: CASSRDRGGFNEQFF.

The chain recombines TRBV5-1 with TRBJ2-1; D is unclear. Trimming left V 3 bases short and J 2 bases short, with 9 bases between. In germline, CDR1 is SGHRS, CDR2 YFSETQ. The length of the CDR3 is 14 residues. The CDR3 sequence is CASSSGGAYNEQFF. CDR3 in DNA: TGCGCCAGCAGCTCCGGCGGTGCCTACAATGAGCAGTTCTTC.

The rearrangement links TRBV11-2 to TRBJ2-2; 10 positions match TRBD2. J gave up 1 base and V 5 bases, and 4 bases lay outside the gene matches. The germline CDR1 and CDR2 sequences are SGHAT and FQNNGV. The length of the CDR3 is 16 residues. The CDR3: CASSTIAGGNTGELFF. The CDR3 DNA follows: TGTGCCAGCAGCACCATAGCGGGAGGGAACACCGGGGAGCTGTTTTTT.